The following is a T cell receptor beta chain sequence with its context. Its target is not known. Molecular-barcoded quantitative 5'-RACE produced these TCR beta libraries. One entry per CDR3 protein results from TCRdb running MiXCR on the 5' RACE reads. The sample gives more than 650,000 distinct CDR3 sequences, over 9.5% of which show up once; around 0.51% is in the top ten. These data belong to a study of CD8 T cells in ankylosing spondylitis. General study points: A TCR beta motif made of fewer than ten highly homologous variants seemed typical of ankylosing spondylitis blood. Clones linked to disease were reported to show significant enrichment in matched ankylosing spondylitis synovial fluid. Some motif variants were previously reported in reactive arthritis synovial fluid and blood. Disease-linked clones were found to be CD8+ and relatively rare in peripheral blood.

V dropped 6 bases and J dropped 4; count of bases not matched to a gene: 11. The CDR3 is made up of 15 amino acids. Per the germline V gene, CDR1 is MDHEN and CDR2 is SYDVKM. The TCR comes from a male donor with ankylosing spondylitis. The chain joins TRBV28 to TRBJ2-5, with 7 bases identical to TRBD2. Input material: blood, either unsorted or a sorted T cell fraction (not recorded which). The CDR3 nucleotides read TGTGCCAGCAGGGCTTGGGATGCGGGAGTAGAGACCCAGTACTTC. Protein product: CASRAWDAGVETQYF.